This T cell receptor beta chain was recorded in a study of blood T cells in healthy people across ages. At the level of the study: Per two T cells, template switching captured roughly one barcoded beta molecule.

Through a sample-barcoded 5' primer and a J-beta primer mix, a second PCR was run for 7 to 11 cycles. With 12 random nucleotides, a template-switch adaptor tagged each individual cDNA molecule. From the 5' RACE reads, TCRdb called clonotypes with MiXCR, one entry per CDR3 protein. The data show around 1.5 million distinct CDR3 sequences, approximately 42% seen once. Notes on the study in general: A greater number of naive CD4+ cells and higher diversity distinguished long-lived donors from aged donors. A roughly linear age-dependent decrease characterized TCR beta diversity per million T cells.

This clonotype has more than one count but fewer than ten. No antigen is known for it. The junction does not match germline at one end; this may be a read error. The receptor was isolated from a woman aged 18 to 35 in good health. The specimen was blood.

The CDR3 reads CASSQGSGQLAGSTDTQYF. Here the CDR3 DNA reads TGTGCCAGCAGTCAAGGGTCGGGACAGCTAGCGGGAAGCACAGATACGCAGTATTTT. The V call is TRBV4-2, the J call TRBJ2-3, with 9 bases lining up with TRBD2. Germline CDR1 is LGHNA and CDR2 is YNFKEQ. The CDR3 consists of 19 residues.